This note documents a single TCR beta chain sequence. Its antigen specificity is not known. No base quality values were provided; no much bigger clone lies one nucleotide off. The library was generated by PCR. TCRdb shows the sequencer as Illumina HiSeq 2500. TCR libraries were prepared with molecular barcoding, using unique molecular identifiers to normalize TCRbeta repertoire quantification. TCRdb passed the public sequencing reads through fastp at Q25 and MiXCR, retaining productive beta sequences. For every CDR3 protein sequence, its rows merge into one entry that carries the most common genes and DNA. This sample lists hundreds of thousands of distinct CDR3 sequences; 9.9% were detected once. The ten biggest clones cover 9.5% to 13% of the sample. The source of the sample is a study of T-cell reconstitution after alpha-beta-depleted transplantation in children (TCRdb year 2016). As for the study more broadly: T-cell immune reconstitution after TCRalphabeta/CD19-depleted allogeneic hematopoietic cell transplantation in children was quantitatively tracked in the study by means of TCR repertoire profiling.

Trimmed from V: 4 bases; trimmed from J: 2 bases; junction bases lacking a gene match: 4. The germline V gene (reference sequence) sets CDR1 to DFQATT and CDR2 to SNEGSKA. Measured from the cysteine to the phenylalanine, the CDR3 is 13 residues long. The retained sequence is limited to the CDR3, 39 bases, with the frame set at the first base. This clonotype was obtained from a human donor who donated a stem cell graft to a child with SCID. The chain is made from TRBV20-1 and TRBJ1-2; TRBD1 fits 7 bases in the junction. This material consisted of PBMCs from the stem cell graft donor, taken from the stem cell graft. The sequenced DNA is TGCAGTGCTACCGGGACAGTGAACTATGGCTACACCTTC. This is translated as CSATGTVNYGYTF.